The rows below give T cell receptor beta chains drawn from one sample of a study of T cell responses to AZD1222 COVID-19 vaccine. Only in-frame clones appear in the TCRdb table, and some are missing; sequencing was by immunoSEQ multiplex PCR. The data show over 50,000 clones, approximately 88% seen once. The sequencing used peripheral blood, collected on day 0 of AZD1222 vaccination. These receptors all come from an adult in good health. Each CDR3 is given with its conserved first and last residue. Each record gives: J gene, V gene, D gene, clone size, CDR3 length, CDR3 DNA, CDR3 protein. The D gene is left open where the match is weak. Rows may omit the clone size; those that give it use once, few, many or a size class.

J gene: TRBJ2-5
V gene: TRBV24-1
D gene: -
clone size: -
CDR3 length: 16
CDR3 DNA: TGTGCCACCAGTGATTCGGGGCGGTTGGACGGGGAGACCCAGTACTTC
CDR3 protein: CATSDSGRLDGETQYF

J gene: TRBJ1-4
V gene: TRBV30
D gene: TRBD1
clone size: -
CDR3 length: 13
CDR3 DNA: TGTGCCTCTAGGGGCAGGGGGCATGAAAAACTGTTTTTT
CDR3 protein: CASRGRGHEKLFF

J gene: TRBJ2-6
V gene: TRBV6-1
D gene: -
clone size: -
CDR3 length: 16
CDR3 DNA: TGTGCCAGCAGTGGTACTACAACCTCTGGGGCCAACGTCCTGACTTTC
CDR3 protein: CASSGTTTSGANVLTF

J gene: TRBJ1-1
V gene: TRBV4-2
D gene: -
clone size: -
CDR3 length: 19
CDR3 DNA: TGTGCCAGCAGCCAAGATAGGGGCAGGGGCGCGGGTCTAAACACTGAAGCTTTCTTT
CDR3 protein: CASSQDRGRGAGLNTEAFF

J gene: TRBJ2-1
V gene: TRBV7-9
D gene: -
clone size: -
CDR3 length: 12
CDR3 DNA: TGTGCCAGCAGCTTAGATCTAGCGGAGCAGTTCTTC
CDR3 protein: CASSLDLAEQFF

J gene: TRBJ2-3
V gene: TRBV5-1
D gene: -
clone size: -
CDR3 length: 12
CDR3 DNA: TGCGCCAGCACGGGCAGCACAGATACGCAGTATTTT
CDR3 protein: CASTGSTDTQYF

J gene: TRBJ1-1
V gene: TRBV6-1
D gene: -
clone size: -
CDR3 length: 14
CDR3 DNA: TGTGCCAGCAGTGAACCAGGGACTGACACTGAAGCTTTCTTT
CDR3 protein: CASSEPGTDTEAFF

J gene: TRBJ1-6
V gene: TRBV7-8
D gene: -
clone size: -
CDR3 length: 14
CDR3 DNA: TGTGCCAGCAGCTTAGACCTCCTAGGGCCACCCCTCCACTTT
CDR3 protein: CASSLDLLGPPLHF

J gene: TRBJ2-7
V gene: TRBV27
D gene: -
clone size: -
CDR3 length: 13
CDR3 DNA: TGTGCCAGCAGTACGTTTCCCGTATACGAGCAGTACTTC
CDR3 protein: CASSTFPVYEQYF

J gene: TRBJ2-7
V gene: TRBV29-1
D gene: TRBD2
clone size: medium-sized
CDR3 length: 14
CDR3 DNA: TGCAGCGTTTCGGCTAGCGGGCTGACCTACGAGCAGTACTTC
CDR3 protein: CSVSASGLTYEQYF

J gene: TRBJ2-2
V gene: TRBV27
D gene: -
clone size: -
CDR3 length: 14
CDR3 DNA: TGTGCCAGCATCAACCCAGGGGCCACCGGGGAGCTGTTTTTT
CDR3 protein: CASINPGATGELFF

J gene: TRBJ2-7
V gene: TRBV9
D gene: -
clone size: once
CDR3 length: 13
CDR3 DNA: TGTGCCAGCAGCCCCCAAAGTAACTACGAGCAGTACTTC
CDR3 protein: CASSPQSNYEQYF

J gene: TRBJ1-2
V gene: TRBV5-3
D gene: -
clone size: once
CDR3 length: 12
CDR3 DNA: TGTGTCCCGACGAGCTTTAACTATGGCTACACCTTC
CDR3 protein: CVPTSFNYGYTF

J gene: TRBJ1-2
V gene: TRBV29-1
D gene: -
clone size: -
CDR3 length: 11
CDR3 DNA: TGCAGCGTTAGACAGACCTATGGCTACACCTTC
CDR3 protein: CSVRQTYGYTF

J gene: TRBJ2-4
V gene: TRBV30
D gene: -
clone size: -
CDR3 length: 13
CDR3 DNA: TGTGCCTGGGAACGGACCGGGGGAAACATTCAGTACTTC
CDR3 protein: CAWERTGGNIQYF

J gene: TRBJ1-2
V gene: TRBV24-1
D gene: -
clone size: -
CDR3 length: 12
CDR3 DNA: TGTGCCACCAGTGATTTAGGGTATGGCTACACCTTC
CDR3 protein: CATSDLGYGYTF

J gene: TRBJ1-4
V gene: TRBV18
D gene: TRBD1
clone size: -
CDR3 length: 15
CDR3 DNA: TGTGCCAGCTCACCATTACCAGGACAGGGCGAAAAACTGTTTTTT
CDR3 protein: CASSPLPGQGEKLFF

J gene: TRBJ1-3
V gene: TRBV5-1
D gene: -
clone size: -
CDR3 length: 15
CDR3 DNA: TGCGCCAGCAGCTTGGGCAGGACCTCTGGAAACACCATATATTTT
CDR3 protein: CASSLGRTSGNTIYF

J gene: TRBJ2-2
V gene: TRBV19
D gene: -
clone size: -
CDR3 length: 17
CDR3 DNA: TGTGCCAGTAGTATAGATGGGCGGCGAACGAACACCGGGGAGCTGTTTTTT
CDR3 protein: CASSIDGRRTNTGELFF

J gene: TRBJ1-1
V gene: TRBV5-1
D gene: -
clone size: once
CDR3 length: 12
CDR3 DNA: TGCGCCAGCAGCACAGGGAACACTGAAGCTTTCTTT
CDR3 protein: CASSTGNTEAFF

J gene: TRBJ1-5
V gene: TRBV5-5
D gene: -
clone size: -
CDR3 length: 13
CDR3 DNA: TGTGCCAGCAGCTTGTCCTGGAATCAGCCCCAGCATTTT
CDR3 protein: CASSLSWNQPQHF

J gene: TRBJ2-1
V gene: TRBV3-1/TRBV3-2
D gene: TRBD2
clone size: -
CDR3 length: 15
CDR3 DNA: TGTGCCAGCAGCCAAAGGACTAGCGACTACAATGAGCAGTTCTTC
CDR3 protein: CASSQRTSDYNEQFF

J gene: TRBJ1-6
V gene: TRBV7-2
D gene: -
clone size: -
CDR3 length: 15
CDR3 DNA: TGTGCCAGCAGCTTAAACCTATCCGGTAATTCACCCCTCCACTTT
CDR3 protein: CASSLNLSGNSPLHF

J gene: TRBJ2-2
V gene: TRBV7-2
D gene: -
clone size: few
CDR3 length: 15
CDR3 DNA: TGTGCCAGCAGCCGGGACCCCCACGGGACCGGGGAGCTGTTTTTT
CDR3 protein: CASSRDPHGTGELFF

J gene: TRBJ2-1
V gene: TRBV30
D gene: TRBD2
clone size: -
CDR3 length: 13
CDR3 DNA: TGTGCCTGGTTGGCTAGCGGGAGAGGTGAGCAGTTCTTC
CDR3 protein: CAWLASGRGEQFF

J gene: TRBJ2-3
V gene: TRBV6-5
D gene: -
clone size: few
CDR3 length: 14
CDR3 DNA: TGTGCCAGCAGTTACCAAACAAGCACAGATACGCAGTATTTT
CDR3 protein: CASSYQTSTDTQYF

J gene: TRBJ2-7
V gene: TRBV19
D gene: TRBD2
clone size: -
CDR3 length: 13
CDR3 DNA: TGTGCCAGTAGTACCGGGGGGAACTACGAGCAGTACTTC
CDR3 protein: CASSTGGNYEQYF

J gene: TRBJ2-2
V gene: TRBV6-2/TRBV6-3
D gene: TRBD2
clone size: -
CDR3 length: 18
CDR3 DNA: TGTGCCAGCAGTCAAGACCGAACCGGACTAGCGGGAGCCGGGGAGCTGTTTTTT
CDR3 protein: CASSQDRTGLAGAGELFF

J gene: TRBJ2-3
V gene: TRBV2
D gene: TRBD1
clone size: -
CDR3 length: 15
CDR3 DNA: TGTGCCAGCATGTATGGGGACAGGGATACAGATACGCAGTATTTT
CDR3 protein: CASMYGDRDTDTQYF

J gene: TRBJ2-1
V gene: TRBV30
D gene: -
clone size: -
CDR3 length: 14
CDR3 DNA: TGTGCCTGGAAGCAACAAGGGACTTACAATGAGCAGTTCTTC
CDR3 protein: CAWKQQGTYNEQFF

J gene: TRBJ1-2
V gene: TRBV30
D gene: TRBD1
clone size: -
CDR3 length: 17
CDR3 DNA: TGTGCCTGGAGTCCCCCTTGGGGAGCGGACAGGGGGCCGCGCTCCACCTTC
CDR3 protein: CAWSPPWGADRGPRSTF

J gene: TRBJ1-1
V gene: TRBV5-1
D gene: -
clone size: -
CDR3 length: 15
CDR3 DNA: TGCGCCAGCAGGGGCTTTGGAGGGGGGAACACTGAAGCTTTCTTT
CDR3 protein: CASRGFGGGNTEAFF

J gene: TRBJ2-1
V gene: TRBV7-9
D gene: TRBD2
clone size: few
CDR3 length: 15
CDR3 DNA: TGTGCCAGCAGCTTTACGGGAGGGCCAGGCTATGAGCAGTTCTTC
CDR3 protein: CASSFTGGPGYEQFF

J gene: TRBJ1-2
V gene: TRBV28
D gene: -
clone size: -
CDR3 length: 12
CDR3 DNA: TGTGCCGGGGCTGCTACAAACTATGGCTACACCTTC
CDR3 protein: CAGAATNYGYTF

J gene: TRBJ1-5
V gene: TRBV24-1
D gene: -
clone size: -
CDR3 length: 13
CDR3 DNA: TGTGCCACCAGTGATGTCGTAGGCCAGCCCCAGCATTTT
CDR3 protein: CATSDVVGQPQHF

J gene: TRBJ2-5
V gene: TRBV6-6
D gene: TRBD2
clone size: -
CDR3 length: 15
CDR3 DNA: TGTGCCAGCAGTTACTCGACGGGAGGATGGGAGACCCAGTACTTC
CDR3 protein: CASSYSTGGWETQYF

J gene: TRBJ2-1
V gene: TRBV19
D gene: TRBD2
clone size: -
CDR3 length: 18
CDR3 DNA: TGTGCCAGTAGTAGGGGACTAGCGGGAGGGCCGGATGCCAATGAGCAGTTCTTC
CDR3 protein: CASSRGLAGGPDANEQFF